The T cell receptor beta chain described here comes from a study of vaccination and CD4 T cells after COVID-19. About the study: Six males and four females, two Hispanic, made up the convalescents. Post-vaccine sample collection happened at a median of approximately 77 days after dose two, ranging 14 to 241.

The Oncomine TCR Beta short-read assay was applied to DNA of cultured CD4+ T cells. TCRdb itself ran the PCR reads through MiXCR, one entry per CDR3 protein. The profile shows roughly 11,000 distinct CDR3 sequences, about two thirds of them singletons. Findings and caveats of the study: Convalescent patients showed a median roughly 90% of reactive clones that were seen only post-vaccination.

This CDR3 has 12 amino acids. Looked up from germline, CDR1 is MDHEN and CDR2 is SYDVKM. Trimming removed 4 bases at V and 10 bases at J, with 13 bases between. The table lists this clonotype with a few counts. The antigen remains undetermined. The treatment was: roughly ten-day PBMC culture with coronavirus spike peptide pools or control peptides (ViraFEST assay). This chain uses TRBV28 with TRBJ1-1, with D possibly matching TRBD1 (5 bases). The origin of this receptor is a human donor who had recovered from COVID-19. The sequenced sample was CD4+ T cells from blood, cultured in vitro. CDR3 nucleotide sequence: TGTGCCAGCAGTTCGCAGGGAGGTGGAGCTTTCTTT. Its translation is CASSSQGGGAFF.